This is a list of T cell receptor beta chains from one sample in a study of blood T cell repertoires in COVID-19. Method: immunoSEQ multiplex PCR; TCRdb's copy keeps in-frame clones and lacks some. The sample shows around 300,000 clones, roughly 91% of them seen only once. Sequencing used peripheral blood. The source is a man aged 50-60 years with active or convalescent COVID-19. The conserved cysteine and the conserved F or W are not part of the CDR3 here.

CDR3 protein,V gene
ASGLANTGELF,TRBV28
ASSRAGGRNEKLF,TRBV2
ASSLEANYNSPLH,TRBV4-3
ASSLAGANGYT,TRBV5-4
ASSTTGRGLRYFRYTDTQY,TRBV27
ASSGGTDTYEQY,TRBV9
ASSPGQGGTF,TRBV5-1
ASSLEGGEQY,TRBV7-6
ASSQEAKEKLF,TRBV4-1
ASSYRLTGSYEQY,TRBV6-5
ASSRWREGKDEQF,TRBV19
AWRYRQGPLYSNQPQH,TRBV30
SVGSGSGTGELF,TRBV29-1
ASSYQNNSPLH,TRBV6-2/TRBV6-3
ASRSGDRVTYEQY,TRBV28
SVTGGTSYEQY,TRBV29-1
ASSLGLGGYNSPLH,TRBV7-2
ASSQERTSGGADTQY,TRBV4-3
ASSQAQVLSNTEAF,TRBV3-1/TRBV3-2
ASSATGGLPLDEQF,TRBV7-9
ASSEEGPTYEQY,TRBV6-1
ASSLGGPEAF,TRBV5-6